These T cell receptor beta chains were read from a single sample in a study of OX40 agonist ivuxolimab in advanced cancers. Sequencing was performed with immunoSEQ multiplex PCR; in TCRdb, only in-frame clones are kept and a portion is missing. The table has approximately 99,000 clones, 95% to 97% seen once. Sample: CD4+ or CD8+ T cells sorted from blood, taken in a trial of the OX40 agonist ivuxolimab. These receptors came from an adult with an advanced solid tumor such as melanoma, head and neck, liver or kidney cancer. Both conserved end residues are part of each CDR3. A D gene is named only where the DNA matches it firmly. Clone size is stated in some rows and not others, as once, few, many or a class when expanded.

>TRBJ2-1|-|TRBD1|TRBV11-2
TGTGCCAGCAGCCCCCGACAGGGGGACAACAATGAGCAGTTCTTC
CASSPRQGDNNEQFF
>TRBJ2-7|-|TRBD1|TRBV28
TGTGCCGCCTCCGGGACAGAGATGGAGAAGCAGTACTTC
CAASGTEMEKQYF
>TRBJ1-2|few|-|TRBV7-9
TGTGCCAGCAGCCTCATGAAGAACTATGGCTACACCTTC
CASSLMKNYGYTF
>TRBJ2-4|-|-|TRBV27
TGTGCCAGCAGTTTACAGGGGGCCAAAAACATTCAGTACTTC
CASSLQGAKNIQYF
>TRBJ2-1|-|TRBD1|TRBV6-5
TGTGCCAGCAGTTCGGGACAGGGTAGCACCTACAATGAGCAGTTCTTC
CASSSGQGSTYNEQFF
>TRBJ2-2|-|TRBD2|TRBV9
TGTGCCAGCAGCCCGACTAGCGGGACGGGCACCGGGGAGCTGTTTTTT
CASSPTSGTGTGELFF
>TRBJ2-7|-|-|TRBV2
TGTGCCAGCAGTGATGGGGGGGAGCAGTACTTC
CASSDGGEQYF
>TRBJ1-5|-|-|TRBV7-6
TGTGCCAGCAGCTTATCTGTGGAGGCCAATCAGCCCCAGCATTTT
CASSLSVEANQPQHF
>TRBJ2-1|once|-|TRBV27
TGTGCCAGCAGTTTTCCTCCTTACAATGAGCAGTTCTTC
CASSFPPYNEQFF
>TRBJ2-3|-|-|TRBV7-3
TGTGCCAGCAGCTTGGGAGGCGGTTACACAGATACGCAGTATTTT
CASSLGGGYTDTQYF
>TRBJ2-7|-|-|TRBV2
TGTGCCAGCAGTTTTGGGCAGGGTCCCTACGAGCAGTACTTC
CASSFGQGPYEQYF
>TRBJ2-2|once|TRBD2|TRBV6-5
TGTGCCAGCACCAAAGGGACTAGCGGGACCGGGGAGCTGTTTTTT
CASTKGTSGTGELFF
>TRBJ2-1|-|TRBD1|TRBV18
TGTGCCAGCTCACCCCCCGGACAGGGGGCTTGGGATGAGCAGTTCTTC
CASSPPGQGAWDEQFF
>TRBJ2-1|-|-|TRBV5-8
TGTGCCAGCACCACGGGGATTGGAAACAATGAGCAGTTCTTC
CASTTGIGNNEQFF
>TRBJ2-7|-|-|TRBV7-2
TGTGCCAGCAGCTTTCATTTGGGGAGCTCCTACGAGCAGTACTTC
CASSFHLGSSYEQYF
>TRBJ1-1|once|-|TRBV7-8
TGTGCCAGCAGCTTAGGGTCTTTTAACACTGAAGCTTTCTTT
CASSLGSFNTEAFF
>TRBJ1-2|-|-|TRBV28
TGTGCCAGCAGCCCCAGCTATGGCTACACCTTC
CASSPSYGYTF
>TRBJ2-3|-|-|TRBV7-3
TGTGCCAGCAGCTTAGGCCAGGACGCAGATACGCAGTATTTT
CASSLGQDADTQYF
>TRBJ2-1|-|TRBD2|TRBV7-2
TGTGCCAGCAGCTCCCTACTAGCGGGAGAGTTTGAGCAGTTCTTC
CASSSLLAGEFEQFF
>TRBJ2-2|-|TRBD2|TRBV9
TGTGCCAGCAGCGACAACGAAGGGACTAGCGGGCGAGGTACCGGGGAGCTGTTTTTT
CASSDNEGTSGRGTGELFF
>TRBJ2-3|-|-|TRBV27
TGTGCCAGCAGTTTAGAGGGGGGAAAATATACGCAGTATTTT
CASSLEGGKYTQYF
>TRBJ2-7|-|-|TRBV27
TGTGCCAGCAGTTTAGTACAGGGCTACGAGCAGTACTTC
CASSLVQGYEQYF
>TRBJ2-2|-|-|TRBV10-3
TGTGCCATCAGTGAGTCGTCTAGCGTGGACACCGGGGAGCTGTTTTTT
CAISESSSVDTGELFF
>TRBJ2-1|-|-|TRBV20-1
TGCAGTGCCATGACTAGTACTGAGCAGTTCTTC
CSAMTSTEQFF
>TRBJ2-2|-|-|TRBV29-1
TGCAGCGTTCTGGGGGTAGAGAACACCGGGGAGCTGTTTTTT
CSVLGVENTGELFF
>TRBJ2-2|-|TRBD2|TRBV28
TGTGCCAGCGGAGGACCCGGGACTAGCGGTATTAGGAACACCGGGGAGCTGTTTTTT
CASGGPGTSGIRNTGELFF
>TRBJ2-7|once|-|TRBV6-1
TGTGCCAGCAGTGAAAACGAGCAGTACTTC
CASSENEQYF
>TRBJ2-1|-|-|TRBV5-1
TGCGCCAGCAGCTTGGACGGGGGCCCATTAGGGGAGCAGTTCTTC
CASSLDGGPLGEQFF
>TRBJ2-5|-|TRBD1|TRBV14
TGTGCCAGCAGCCAAGTGGACAGGGGCAGCCAAGAGACCCAGTACTTC
CASSQVDRGSQETQYF
>TRBJ2-5|-|-|TRBV11-2
TGTGCCAGCAGCTTAGGGGGGGGCGGGGCAGGGCCCCGGGAGACCCAGTACTTC
CASSLGGGGAGPRETQYF
>TRBJ1-5|once|TRBD1|TRBV28
TGTGCCAGCAGTTTTATATACATGGGGACAGATAGCAATCAGCCCCAGCATTTT
CASSFIYMGTDSNQPQHF
>TRBJ1-2|-|-|TRBV19
TGTGCCAGTACCCGGGGACGGAGCTATGGCTACACCTTC
CASTRGRSYGYTF
>TRBJ2-3|-|-|TRBV11-3
TGTGCCAGCAGCATACTATGGGGAGATACGCAGTATTTT
CASSILWGDTQYF
>TRBJ2-1|-|-|TRBV5-4
TGTGCCAGCAGCTTGGACCTCTCCGCCGATGAGCAGTTCTTC
CASSLDLSADEQFF
>TRBJ2-7|-|TRBD1|TRBV6-6
TGTGCCAGCTCCGGGACAGGGACCTACGAGCAGTACTTC
CASSGTGTYEQYF
>TRBJ2-3|-|-|TRBV9
TGTGCCAGCAGTGAAATCCGGACGATCACAGATACGCAGTATTTT
CASSEIRTITDTQYF
>TRBJ2-5|-|TRBD2|TRBV28
TGTGCCAGCAGTGCTACCCATATAGCGGGAGAAGAAGAGACCCAGTACTTC
CASSATHIAGEEETQYF
>TRBJ2-2|-|-|TRBV18
TGTGCCAGCTCACTACCGGACCTCAAAGCCCCCACCGGGGAGCTGTTTTTT
CASSLPDLKAPTGELFF
>TRBJ1-1|-|TRBD1|TRBV6-5
TGTGCCAGCAGGCTATTTGGGACAGCCTTAACTGAAGCTTTCTTT
CASRLFGTALTEAFF
>TRBJ2-7|-|-|TRBV5-4
TGTGCCAGCAGCACCGGGCCCGCCTACGAGCAGTACTTC
CASSTGPAYEQYF